This T cell receptor beta chain was captured in a study of blood T cells in healthy people across ages. Study in general: Per every two T cells, about one barcoded beta molecule was captured by template switching. Overall study results and limits: Across the age range, TCR beta diversity per million T cells fell in a roughly linear way. Estimated diversity that came from one million T cells was considered an underestimate.

Worth noting for this clonotype: Its antigen remains unidentified. A read error may be the cause here, since a much bigger clone is one base away. Likely a read error: the CDR3 ends without its conserved phenylalanine or tryptophan.

Germline V gene data show CDR1 as LNHNV and CDR2 as YYDKDF (reference sequence). This CDR3 has 15 residues. V shed 2 bases and J shed 0 bases, with 8 bases lying between them. It was with a sample-barcoded 5' primer and a J-beta primer mix that a second PCR of roughly 6 to 12 cycles was run. All cDNA molecules were each tagged by a template-switch adaptor with 12 random nucleotides. TCRdb called the 5' RACE reads again in MiXCR, with one record for every CDR3 protein. Of hundreds of thousands of distinct CDR3 sequences in the sample, about 30% were seen once. The receptor comes from a woman aged 80 or over in good health. V usage is TRBV15 and J usage is TRBJ2-1; unclear D gene. The specimen sequenced was blood. The CDR3 is CATSRPRSSYNEQFV. The CDR3 coding sequence is TGTGCCACCAGCAGACCCCGGAGCTCCTACAATGAGCAGTTCGTC.